The 32 T cell receptor beta chains in this list originate from one sample, sequenced in a study of cytomegalovirus exposure and HLA in healthy donors. Researchers ran the PCR with 60 Vbeta and 13 Jbeta primers. Profiled with immunoSEQ multiplex PCR; TCRdb holds only in-frame clones, not every one. The table shows 110,000 or so clones, with over 70% occurring only once. Sequencing was performed on PBMCs. Receptor source: a woman between 40 and 50 years old in good health and CMV-seropositive.

V usage is TRBV7-3 and J usage is TRBJ2-7, with 12 bases identical to TRBD1. The ends lost 5 bases at V and 4 bases at J; junction bases unmatched: 9. The V gene's germline CDR1 is SGHTA and CDR2 FQGTGA. This CDR3 spans 16 amino acids. CDR3 coding DNA: TGTGCCAGCAGCCCCCAGGGACAGGGGGCCCCTTACGAGCAGTACTTC. Amino acids: CASSPQGQGAPYEQYF. Combining the CDR3 with reference TRBV7-3 and TRBJ2-7 gives the whole variable domain GAGVSQTPSNKVTEKGKYVELRCDPISGHTALYWYRQSLGQGPEFLIYFQGTGAADDSGLPNDRFFAVRPEGSVSTLKIQRTERGDSAVYLCASSPQGQGAPYEQYFGPGTRLTVT.

The rearrangement links TRBV18 to TRBJ2-1; 13 bases match TRBD2. Per germline, CDR1 KGHSH and CDR2 LQKENI. The CDR3 is 16 residues long. Trimming removed 4 bases from V and 4 bases from J; junction bases left unmatched: 4. Here the CDR3 reads CASSQGLAGAYNEQFF. The CDR3 bases are TGTGCCAGCTCACAAGGACTAGCGGGAGCGTACAATGAGCAGTTCTTC.

J is TRBJ1-6 and V is TRBV19, with a weak D call TRBD1 (6 bases). This CDR3 has 14 amino acids. Germline V CDR1 and CDR2: LNHDA, SQIVND (reference sequence). Trimming cost V 9 bases and J 2 bases, with 11 bases left between them. The CDR3 region is CASSGETYNSPLHF. DNA of the CDR3: TGTGCCAGCTCAGGGGAGACCTATAATTCACCCCTCCACTTT.

This sequence joins TRBV5-1 and TRBJ2-7; 7 bases map to TRBD1. CDR1 is SGHRS, CDR2 YFSETQ, per germline. Unmatched junction bases numbered 7, after V lost 4 bases and J lost 3 bases. This CDR3 is built from 14 residues. The CDR3 reads CASSQGQTIYEQYF. CDR3 sequence (DNA): TGCGCCAGCAGCCAGGGACAGACCATCTACGAGCAGTACTTC.

The chain employs TRBV19 and TRBJ1-3; TRBD1 agrees at 9 bases. Per germline, CDR1 LNHDA and CDR2 SQIVND (reference sequence). The CDR3 has 16 amino acids. The trim removed 4 bases at V and 9 bases at J, leaving 13 bases unmatched. Here the CDR3 DNA reads TGTGCCAGTAGTAGAGCAACGGGGACAGGGTCCTCCACCATATATTTT. It codes for CASSRATGTGSSTIYF.

V usage is TRBV18 and J usage is TRBJ1-1, with TRBD1 as a possible D gene (5 bases). Trimming removed 6 bases at V and 6 bases at J, with 11 bases between. The germline gives CDR1 KGHSH, CDR2 LQKENI. This CDR3 spans 12 amino acids. The chain's CDR3 is CASSPGVPEAFF. CDR3 nucleotides: TGTGCCAGCTCCCCGGGGGTCCCTGAAGCTTTCTTT.

CDR3 loop: CSVGASLPWNTEAFF. The DNA for the CDR3 is TGCAGCGTTGGAGCATCACTACCGTGGAACACTGAAGCTTTCTTT. The chain joins TRBV29-1 to TRBJ1-1, with D uncertain. The germline V and J ends were trimmed by 4 bases and 1 base, with 16 bases remaining between them. The CDR3 has 15 residues. Germline loops: CDR1 SQVTM, CDR2 ANQGSEA. The full variable domain, its missing parts supplied by reference TRBV29-1 and TRBJ1-1, is SAVISQKPSRDICQRGTSLTIQCQVDSQVTMMFWYRQQPGQSLTLIATANQGSEATYESGFVIDKFPISRPNLTFSTLTVSNMSPEDSSIYLCSVGASLPWNTEAFFGQGTRLTVV.

The rearrangement joins TRBV6-5 to TRBJ2-5; a possible D gene is TRBD1 (5 bases). CDR1 MNHEY and CDR2 SVGAGI come from the germline V gene. Trimming took 2 bases from V and 0 from J, leaving 10 bases between them. The CDR3 sequence is 15 residues long. CDR3 sequence reads: CASSYAGFNQETQYF. In nucleotides, the CDR3 is TGTGCCAGCAGTTACGCAGGGTTCAACCAAGAGACCCAGTACTTC.

A few counts support this clone. The V and J genes are TRBV4-2 and TRBJ1-1; D is perhaps TRBD1 (5 bases). This CDR3 comprises 12 residues. V was trimmed by 4 bases and J by 7 bases, leaving 10 bases between them. The germline V gene has CDR1 LGHNA and CDR2 YNFKEQ. CDR3 loop: CASSRDRDEAFF. In DNA form, the CDR3 reads TGTGCCAGCAGCCGTGACAGAGATGAAGCTTTCTTT.

The chain combines TRBV29-1 with TRBJ2-2; D unclear. This CDR3 is built from 12 residues. Trimming stripped 4 bases from V and 5 bases from J, with 8 bases between. Germline V gene data show CDR1 as SQVTM and CDR2 as ANQGSEA. CDR3 nucleotide sequence: TGCAGCGTTGCGCAGTGGACCGGGGAGCTGTTTTTT. This sequence encodes CSVAQWTGELFF.

The rearrangement uses TRBV19 and TRBJ1-1; D is possibly TRBD1 (5 bases). The V gene lost 9 bases and the J gene lost 1 base, with 15 bases spanning the gap. Per germline, CDR1 LNHDA and CDR2 SQIVND (reference sequence). CDR3 size: 14 residues. The CDR3 reads CASRQGSWNTEAFF. In DNA, the CDR3 is TGTGCCAGCAGGCAGGGTAGTTGGAACACTGAAGCTTTCTTT.

The gene calls are TRBV7-6 and TRBJ2-5; 8 bases align to TRBD2. V trimming: 4 bases; J trimming: 5 bases; junction bases outside the gene matches: 9. Germline lookup yields CDR1 SGHVS and CDR2 FNYEAQ. The CDR3 spans 15 residues. The CDR3 reads CASSYTSGGGETQYF. The CDR3 DNA is TGTGCCAGCAGCTACACTAGCGGCGGAGGGGAGACCCAGTACTTC.

The gene calls are TRBV27 and TRBJ2-7, with no clear D. Germline assignment: CDR1 MNHEY and CDR2 SMNVEV (reference sequence). CDR3 length: 14 amino acids. Deletions cut 2 bases from V and 2 bases from J, with 10 bases between. Here the CDR3 reads CASSLGSAPYEQYF. CDR3 bases: TGTGCCAGCAGTTTAGGCAGCGCGCCCTACGAGCAGTACTTC.

The chain has TRBV18 and TRBJ1-1; D is perhaps TRBD1 (5 bases). V was cut by 4 bases and J by 3 bases, with 12 bases left in between. Per the germline V gene, CDR1 is KGHSH and CDR2 is LQKENI. The CDR3 has 14 amino acids. The CDR3: CASSRNGGDTEAFF. The CDR3 DNA is TGTGCCAGCTCACGCAACGGGGGGGACACTGAAGCTTTCTTT.

The J gene is TRBJ2-2, the V gene TRBV11-3; D might be TRBD1 (6 bases). CDR1 and CDR2 from the germline V gene are SGHNT and YENEEA. V lost 4 bases, J lost 6 bases, and 21 bases lay in between. This CDR3 is built from 17 residues. As DNA, the CDR3 is TGTGCCAGCAGCTCGTCTTCACAGGGAAGGAGGTCCGGGGAGCTGTTTTTT. Residues: CASSSSSQGRRSGELFF.

The table lists this clone with a few counts. The genes are TRBV29-1 and TRBJ2-7; 7 positions agree with TRBD1. The CDR3 has 13 amino acids. J gave up 3 bases and V 5 bases, and 7 bases lay outside the gene matches. Per germline, CDR1 SQVTM and CDR2 ANQGSEA. CDR3 DNA sequence: TGCAGCGTTACCGGGACAGCCGTCTACGAGCAGTACTTC. Translation gives CSVTGTAVYEQYF.

Concerning this clone itself: The junction departs from germline at one end; a sequencing error may be responsible. Other nucleotide sequences in the sample specify the same CDR3. The chain employs TRBV19 and TRBJ1-1, with D hard to call. Germline loops: CDR1 LNHDA, CDR2 SQIVND (reference sequence). The CDR3 contains 15 residues. In DNA, the CDR3 is TGTGCCAGTAGTCTATACGCCCGGGAGAACACTGAGGCTTTCTTT. Translating gives CASSLYARENTEAFF.

The chain links TRBV5-1 to TRBJ2-1, with 10 nucleotides matching TRBD2. Trimming removed 0 bases from V and 4 bases from J; junction bases left unmatched: 4. CDR3 length: 16 amino acids. Germline assignment: CDR1 SGHRS and CDR2 YFSETQ. The CDR3 sequence is CASSLGSSGGYNEQFF. CDR3 DNA sequence: TGCGCCAGCAGCTTGGGGTCTAGCGGGGGATACAATGAGCAGTTCTTC.

The J gene is TRBJ2-3, the V gene TRBV25-1; a possible D gene is TRBD2 (6 bases). The CDR3 is 15 residues long. Germline V gene sequence: CDR1 MGHDK, CDR2 SYGVNS. The V end was cut by 6 bases, the J end by 4 bases, with 17 bases between. CDR3 residues: CASRSWGELADTQYF. Written as DNA, the CDR3 is TGTGCCAGCAGATCGTGGGGGGAACTGGCAGATACGCAGTATTTT.

This chain connects TRBV6-1 to TRBJ2-7; 7 positions agree with TRBD1. CDR1 is MNHNS and CDR2 is SASEGT in the germline V gene. J lost 1 base, V lost 8 bases, and 8 bases had no gene match. The CDR3 is 14 residues long. CDR3 region: CASGAGTASYEQYF. The CDR3 bases are TGTGCCAGCGGGGCCGGGACAGCGTCCTACGAGCAGTACTTC.

The chain employs TRBV4-1 and TRBJ2-7; the match to TRBD2 covers 10 bases. This CDR3 spans 15 amino acids. The germline CDR1 and CDR2 sequences are MGHRA and YSYEKL. The V gene end was trimmed by 4 bases and the J gene end by 0 bases; junction bases not matched to a gene: 3. CDR3 in amino acids: CASSPLAGGSYEQYF. CDR3 coding DNA: TGCGCCAGCAGCCCCTTAGCGGGAGGCTCCTACGAGCAGTACTTC.

This clone was observed once. The CDR3 DNA is TGTGCCTGGAGTGTAGGGGACAGAAACATTCAGTACTTC. Translated: CAWSVGDRNIQYF. The chain uses TRBV30 and TRBJ2-4; 7 nucleotides match TRBD1. The trim removed 0 bases at V and 6 bases at J, leaving 2 bases unmatched. CDR3 length: 13 residues. Germline V gene lookup returns CDR1 GTSNPN and CDR2 SVGIG (reference sequence). Together with reference TRBV30 and TRBJ2-4, the CDR3 gives the full variable domain: SQTIHQWPATLVQPVGSPLSLECTVEGTSNPNLYWYRQAAGRGLQLLFYSVGIGQISSEVPQNLSASRPQDRQFILSSKKLLLSDSGFYLCAWSVGDRNIQYFGAGTRLSVL.

This clone was found a few times. The chain employs TRBV4-3 and TRBJ1-3, with D possibly being TRBD1 (6 bases). The V end was cut by 5 bases, the J end by 7 bases, with 12 bases between. This CDR3 contains 13 residues. The germline gives CDR1 LGHNA, CDR2 YSLEER. In DNA, the CDR3 is TGCGCCAGCAGCTCAGACAGGTTGAACACCATATATTTT. Translating it yields CASSSDRLNTIYF.

The rearrangement joins TRBV10-3 to TRBJ1-1; D not resolved. CDR1 ENHRY and CDR2 SYGVKD come from the germline V gene. The CDR3 runs 13 residues. V gave up 4 bases and J gave up 2 bases, with 8 bases separating them. CDR3 sequence reads: CAISAQENTEAFF. The CDR3 DNA sequence: TGTGCCATCAGTGCTCAGGAAAACACTGAAGCTTTCTTT.

In this sample, this clone turned up a few times. The chain uses TRBV7-8 and TRBJ1-6; the D is unclear. The CDR3 is 12 amino acids. The germline gives CDR1 SGHVS, CDR2 FQNEAQ. V dropped 3 bases and J dropped 8 bases, with 5 bases sitting between them. CDR3 nucleotide sequence: TGTGCCAGCAGCTTTTCCGATTCACCCCTCCACTTT. It encodes CASSFSDSPLHF.

A note on this clone: The same CDR3 also results from other DNA sequences found in this sample. The CDR3 sequence: CASRPGTGNTEAFF. Written as DNA, the CDR3 is TGTGCCAGCAGGCCTGGGACAGGGAACACTGAAGCTTTCTTT. The chain combines TRBV6-5 with TRBJ1-1, with 8 bases lining up with TRBD1. Per germline, CDR1 MNHEY and CDR2 SVGAGI. V was clipped by 6 bases and J by 1 base; unmatched bases: 4. The CDR3 is made up of 14 amino acids.

The chain carries TRBV30 and TRBJ1-1; D uncertain. This CDR3 has 13 amino acids. V dropped 3 bases and J dropped 4 bases, with 12 bases sitting between them. CDR1 GTSNPN and CDR2 SVGIG come from the germline V gene (reference sequence). In DNA, the CDR3 is TGTGCCTGGAGGTCCAGAAGTCCCACTGAAGCTTTCTTT. It yields the protein CAWRSRSPTEAFF.

The chain joins TRBV6-1 to TRBJ2-7, with D possibly being TRBD1 (6 bases). Trimming took off 6 bases at V and 2 bases at J, with 11 bases between the two ends. In germline, CDR1 is MNHNS, CDR2 SASEGT. The CDR3 sequence is 13 residues long. CDR3 DNA sequence: TGTGCCAGCAGCGCCGGGACAACCTACGAGCAGTACTTC. This sequence encodes CASSAGTTYEQYF.

V and J are TRBV5-6 and TRBJ1-3; TRBD1 matches at 8 bases. The V segment lost 5 bases and the J segment 7 bases; nucleotides outside the gene matches: 5. In germline, CDR1 is SGHDT, CDR2 YYEEEE. This CDR3 spans 13 amino acids. The CDR3 loop reads CASRVRGLNTIYF. CDR3 nucleotides: TGTGCCAGCAGAGTCAGGGGGCTCAACACCATATATTTT.

The chain uses TRBV30 and TRBJ1-3; 7 bases match TRBD1. The CDR3 contains 15 residues. J lost 3 bases, V lost 0 bases, and 5 bases had no gene match. CDR1 and CDR2 from the germline V gene are GTSNPN and SVGIG (reference sequence). Written as DNA, the CDR3 is TGTGCCTGGAGTGTACAAGGGGGCTATGGAAACACCATATATTTT. Translating gives CAWSVQGGYGNTIYF. The whole variable domain, filled in from reference TRBV30 and TRBJ1-3, reads SQTIHQWPATLVQPVGSPLSLECTVEGTSNPNLYWYRQAAGRGLQLLFYSVGIGQISSEVPQNLSASRPQDRQFILSSKKLLLSDSGFYLCAWSVQGGYGNTIYFGEGSWLTVV.

The chain couples TRBV4-1 to TRBJ1-2; TRBD1 is a possible D gene (6 bases). Germline V gene lookup returns CDR1 MGHRA and CDR2 YSYEKL. The CDR3 runs to 14 residues. The V end was cut by 7 bases, the J end by 3 bases, with 15 bases between. The chain's CDR3 is CASNPGRGDYGYTF. CDR3 bases: TGCGCCAGCAACCCGGGGAGGGGGGACTATGGCTACACCTTC.

The CDR3 here is CASSQRFGQGDTGELFF. CDR3 DNA: TGTGCCAGCAGCCAAAGGTTTGGGCAGGGGGACACCGGGGAGCTGTTTTTT. The chain has TRBV4-2 and TRBJ2-2; 7 bases line up with TRBD1. Germline CDR1 is LGHNA and CDR2 is YNFKEQ. This CDR3 has 17 amino acids. Trimming took 2 bases from V and 3 from J; bases not matched to a gene: 9.